Presented here are 15 T cell receptor beta chains from one specimen sequenced in a study of Graves' ophthalmopathy and Graves' hyperthyroidism. From RNA, the CDR3 regions of TCR beta chains were amplified and sequenced. First-round RT-PCR used HTBI primers; second-round multiplex PCR followed. TCRdb redid the calling of the multiplex PCR reads with MiXCR, one entry per CDR3 protein. In the table there are some 410,000 distinct CDR3 sequences, roughly 20% of which are singletons. Specimen: peripheral blood. The receptor set was obtained from a woman aged 18-29 years with stable Graves' hyperthyroidism.

This clonotype was counted ten times or more. The chain combines TRBV12-3 or TRBV12-4 with TRBJ1-2; D call uncertain. There are 14 residues in the CDR3. The ends were cut back, 3 bases at V and 2 bases at J, with 10 bases in the middle. The CDR3: CASSLGRGNYGYTF. In nucleotides, the CDR3 is TGTGCCAGCAGTTTGGGCAGAGGGAACTATGGCTACACCTTC.

This clonotype came up many times. The chain couples TRBV6-2 or TRBV6-3 to TRBJ2-7; D is possibly TRBD1 (5 bases). The germline V and J ends were trimmed by 5 bases and 3 bases, with 11 bases remaining between them. The germline CDR1 and CDR2 sequences are MNHEY and SVGEGT. This CDR3 comprises 13 residues. The CDR3, as DNA: TGTGCCAGCAGTCAGGGAAACTACTACGAGCAGTACTTC. Translated: CASSQGNYYEQYF.

This clonotype was counted at least ten times. The V gene is TRBV6-1, the J gene TRBJ2-7, with 10 bases fitting TRBD2. This CDR3 has 14 amino acids. Germline V gene data show CDR1 as MNHNS and CDR2 as SASEGT. The trim removed 6 bases at V and 3 bases at J, leaving 5 bases unmatched. CDR3 amino acids: CASSESGRDYEQYF. The CDR3 bases are TGTGCCAGCAGCGAGAGCGGGAGGGACTACGAGCAGTACTTC.

In this sample, this clonotype turned up many times. The CDR3 is CASSFHSLTTYEQYF. CDR3 DNA: TGCGCCAGCAGCTTCCACAGCCTAACGACGTACGAGCAGTACTTC. J is TRBJ2-7 and V is TRBV5-1; no clear D gene. The CDR3 has 15 amino acids. Trimming left V 2 bases short and J 4 bases short, with 16 bases between. Germline V gives CDR1 SGHRS, CDR2 YFSETQ. Looking up the rest from reference TRBV5-1 and TRBJ2-7 gives the full variable domain: KAGVTQTPRYLIKTRGQQVTLSCSPISGHRSVSWYQQTPGQGLQFLFEYFSETQRNKGNFPGRFSGRQFSNSRSEMNVSTLELGDSALYLCASSFHSLTTYEQYFGPGTRLTVT.

The chain carries TRBV6-1 and TRBJ2-5; no reliable D call. The CDR3 loop spans 11 amino acids. Germline V gene lookup returns CDR1 MNHNS and CDR2 SASEGT. V dropped 7 bases and J dropped 5 bases, with 8 bases sitting between them. The CDR3 here is CASKIWETQYF. CDR3 nucleotides: TGTGCCAGCAAGATCTGGGAGACCCAGTACTTC.

This clonotype was counted many times. The rearrangement joins TRBV7-9 to TRBJ1-1; D not resolved. Germline loops: CDR1 SEHNR, CDR2 FQNEAQ (reference sequence). The CDR3 is made up of 12 amino acids. Trimming took 7 bases from V and 3 from J, leaving 9 bases between them. This CDR3 is CASNDRDTEAFF. The CDR3 bases are TGTGCCAGCAACGATAGGGACACTGAAGCTTTCTTT. The full variable domain, its missing parts supplied by reference TRBV7-9 and TRBJ1-1, is DTGVSQNPRHKITKRGQNVTFRCDPISEHNRLYWYRQTLGQGPEFLTYFQNEAQLEKSRLLSDRFSAERPKGSFSTLEIQRTEQGDSAMYLCASNDRDTEAFFGQGTRLTVV.

In this sample, this clonotype turned up many times. The chain combines TRBV5-1 with TRBJ2-7, with no clear D. This CDR3 contains 14 residues. CDR1 is SGHRS, CDR2 YFSETQ, per germline. Deletions cut 0 bases from V and 0 bases from J, with 7 bases between. CDR3 protein: CASSLERPSYEQYF. The CDR3 bases are TGCGCCAGCAGCTTGGAACGGCCCTCCTACGAGCAGTACTTC. Combining the CDR3 with reference TRBV5-1 and TRBJ2-7 gives the whole variable domain KAGVTQTPRYLIKTRGQQVTLSCSPISGHRSVSWYQQTPGQGLQFLFEYFSETQRNKGNFPGRFSGRQFSNSRSEMNVSTLELGDSALYLCASSLERPSYEQYFGPGTRLTVT.

This clonotype was observed at least ten times. The V call is TRBV19, the J call TRBJ2-4, with 12 nucleotides matching TRBD2. CDR3 length: 15 amino acids. CDR1 LNHDA and CDR2 SQIVND come from the germline V gene (reference sequence). Germline trimming cut 6 bases from V and 6 bases from J; bases unmatched to any gene: 6. The CDR3 DNA reads TGTGCCAGTAGCCGGACTAGCGGGATGGTAAACATTCAGTACTTC. The encoded protein is CASSRTSGMVNIQYF.

This clonotype was seen ten or more times. The CDR3 reads CASSQGAWEPQHF. The CDR3 DNA follows: TGTGCCAGCAGTCAGGGGGCTTGGGAGCCCCAGCATTTT. The chain couples TRBV27 to TRBJ1-5; 8 bases align to TRBD1. CDR3 size: 13 residues. V shed 5 bases, J shed 8 bases, and the junction held 5 bases outside the gene matches. The germline V gene has CDR1 MNHEY and CDR2 SMNVEV (reference sequence).

Many counts were recorded for this clonotype. This chain connects TRBV7-2 to TRBJ2-5, with 9 bases matching TRBD2. V was clipped by 4 bases and J by 2 bases; unmatched bases: 5. CDR3 length: 15 residues. Germline V gives CDR1 SGHTA, CDR2 FQGNSA. The CDR3: CASSSVTSGQETQYF. CDR3 nucleotides: TGTGCCAGCAGCTCGGTGACTAGCGGTCAAGAGACCCAGTACTTC.

This clonotype was seen many times. The V gene is TRBV11-3, the J gene TRBJ2-7, with D possibly TRBD1 on 6 matching bases. The CDR3 has 15 amino acids. Trimming took off 3 bases at V and 1 base at J, with 13 bases between the two ends. Germline CDR1 is SGHNT and CDR2 is YENEEA. The CDR3 region has the DNA TGTGCCAGCAGCTTGCGACAAGGACAGTCCTACGAGCAGTACTTC. Residues: CASSLRQGQSYEQYF. The full variable domain, with the rest looked up from reference TRBV11-3 and TRBJ2-7, is EAGVVQSPRYKIIEKKQPVAFWCNPISGHNTLYWYLQNLGQGPELLIRYENEEAVDDSQLPKDRFSAERLKGVDSTLKIQPAELGDSAVYLCASSLRQGQSYEQYFGPGTRLTVT.

The chain recombines TRBV12-3 or TRBV12-4 with TRBJ2-7, with a weak D call TRBD1 (6 bases). The germline V and J ends were trimmed by 6 bases and 2 bases, with 11 bases remaining between them. The CDR3 contains 13 residues. CDR3 residues: CASSFRTAYEQYF. CDR3 nucleotides: TGTGCCAGCAGCTTCCGGACAGCCTACGAGCAGTACTTC.

This clonotype was counted ten times or more. The chain uses TRBV12-3 or TRBV12-4 and TRBJ1-5; D is possibly TRBD1 (5 bases). This CDR3 is 14 amino acids long. The V and J ends lost 8 bases and 9 bases respectively, with 20 bases between them. CDR3 sequence (DNA): TGTGCCAGCGCCAGAACTATAGGGGCAAGGCCCCAGCATTTT. As protein: CASARTIGARPQHF.

This clonotype has at least ten counts. V usage is TRBV2 and J usage is TRBJ1-1, with D unresolved. CDR1 is SNHLY and CDR2 is FYNNEI in the germline V gene. CDR3 length: 11 residues. V was clipped by 3 bases and J by 8 bases, with 7 bases between them. CDR3 in amino acids: CASSEGGEAFF. In DNA form, the CDR3 reads TGTGCCAGCAGTGAGGGCGGAGAAGCTTTCTTT.

At least ten counts were recorded for this clonotype. The gene calls are TRBV18 and TRBJ2-7, with D maybe TRBD1 (5 bases). The ends were cut back, 3 bases at V and 6 bases at J, with 12 bases in the middle. Looked up from germline, CDR1 is KGHSH and CDR2 is LQKENI. This CDR3 contains 13 residues. CDR3 sequence: CASSPAGSSEQYF. The CDR3 DNA is TGTGCCAGCTCACCGGCAGGGTCTAGCGAGCAGTACTTC.